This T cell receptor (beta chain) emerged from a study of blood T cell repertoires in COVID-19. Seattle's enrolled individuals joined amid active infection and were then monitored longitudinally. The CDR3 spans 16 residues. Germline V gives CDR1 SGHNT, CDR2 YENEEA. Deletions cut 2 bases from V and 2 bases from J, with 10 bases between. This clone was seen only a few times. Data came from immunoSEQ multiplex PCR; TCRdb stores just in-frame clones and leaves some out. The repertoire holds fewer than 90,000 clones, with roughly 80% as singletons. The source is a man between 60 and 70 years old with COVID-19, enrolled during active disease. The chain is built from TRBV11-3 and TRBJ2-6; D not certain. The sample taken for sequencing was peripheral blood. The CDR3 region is CASSLTQTAGANVLTF. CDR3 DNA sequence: TGTGCCAGCAGCTTAACGCAAACAGCTGGGGCCAACGTCCTGACTTTC.